Sequencing of this T cell receptor beta chain was carried out in a study of shared clonotypes between healthy human individuals. General observations from the study: Across subsets, estimated richness was generally greater for naive than for memory populations. It was observed that 4% to 6% of naive CD4 clonotypes were shared across several donors.

The data were produced by immunoSEQ multiplex PCR, yet TCRdb's version contains in-frame clones alone and is incomplete. In the table there are about 1.5 million clones, nearly 99% of which are singletons. The CDR3 runs to 19 residues. Losses at the gene ends were 3 bases for V and 3 bases for J; bases not matched to a gene: 11. Per the germline V gene, CDR1 is LNHDA and CDR2 is SQIVND (reference sequence). To note about this clone: Its antigen remains unknown.

Memory CD4+ cells were the fraction left after CD45RA+ naive selection. The sequenced material came from naive CD4+ T cells sorted from blood. Subset in this sample: CD45RA+ positively selected. The chain couples TRBV19 to TRBJ2-1, with 13 bases that match TRBD2. This clonotype was obtained from a man younger than 40 in good health. This chain's CDR3 is CASSIASPLAGGLYNEQFF. Here the CDR3 DNA reads TGTGCCAGTAGTATTGCGTCCCCACTAGCGGGAGGGCTCTACAATGAGCAGTTCTTC.